The 27 T cell receptor beta chains presented below share a single source sample, sequenced in a study of graft-versus-host responses after intestinal transplantation. Measured with immunoSEQ multiplex PCR; TCRdb has only the in-frame clones, and not every one. Here the sample spans roughly 100,000 clones, approximately 93% being singletons. Antigen specificity for these receptors is unknown. The specimen comprised unstimulated CD8+ T cells sorted from spleen or lymph node cells, sampled before intestinal transplant. These receptors were obtained from a human donor who received an intestinal transplant.

The chain is built from TRBV7-8 and TRBJ2-1; TRBD2 agrees at 8 bases. Germline V lookup: CDR1 SGHVS, CDR2 FQNEAQ. CDR3 size: 14 residues. J gave up 10 bases and V 4 bases, and 9 bases lay outside the gene matches. CDR3 sequence reads: CASSCGLAECEQFF. DNA for the CDR3: TGTGCCAGCAGCTGTGGACTAGCCGAATGCGAGCAGTTCTTC.

The rearrangement joins TRBV11-3 to TRBJ2-2; TRBD1 agrees at 8 bases. Germline-derived CDR1 and CDR2 are SGHNT and YENEEA. There are 15 residues in the CDR3. V dropped 3 bases and J dropped 0; count of bases not matched to a gene: 0. The CDR3 DNA reads TGTGCCAGCAGCTTGACAGGGGCGAACACCGGGGAGCTGTTTTTT. Protein: CASSLTGANTGELFF.

V gene TRBV5-1 combines with J gene TRBJ1-4; possible D gene TRBD1, 5 bases. V was pared by 0 bases and J by 1 base, with 16 bases between. The germline V gene has CDR1 SGHRS and CDR2 YFSETQ. There are 18 residues in the CDR3. CDR3 in amino acids: CASSLGAAGYGTNEKLFF. The CDR3 nucleotides are TGCGCCAGCAGCTTGGGCGCGGCAGGGTATGGAACTAATGAAAAACTGTTTTTT.

The CDR3 coding sequence is TGTGCCAGCAGCTACGGGACAGGGGCGAGGGAGCAGTACTTC. This codes for CASSYGTGAREQYF. This chain connects TRBV6-5 to TRBJ2-7; 10 bases align to TRBD1. V lost 6 bases to trimming and J lost 7 bases; unmatched junction nucleotides: 9. The CDR3 has 14 amino acids. Germline CDR1 and CDR2: MNHEY and SVGAGI.

The V call is TRBV5-1, the J call TRBJ2-1; a weak D match, TRBD2 (6 bases). CDR3 size: 13 residues. Between the trimmed V and J ends, which lost 3 bases and 5 bases, there was a span of 9 bases. Germline V CDR1 and CDR2: SGHRS, YFSETQ. DNA of the CDR3: TGCGCCAGCAGCTGGGGAGGCCACAATGAGCAGTTCTTC. Its protein is CASSWGGHNEQFF. Complete variable domain (other parts from reference TRBV5-1 and TRBJ2-1): KAGVTQTPRYLIKTRGQQVTLSCSPISGHRSVSWYQQTPGQGLQFLFEYFSETQRNKGNFPGRFSGRQFSNSRSEMNVSTLELGDSALYLCASSWGGHNEQFFGPGTRLTVL.

V usage is TRBV1 and J usage is TRBJ2-1; the table calls TRBD2, which could not be checked here. TRBV1 is a documented pseudogene. CDR3 length: 19 residues. CDR3 region: CTSRKTSGGAFSSYNEQFF. For the CDR3, the DNA is TGCACCAGCAGAAAGACTAGCGGGGGGGCCTTTAGCTCCTACAATGAGCAGTTCTTC.

J is TRBJ2-7 and V is TRBV2; D not certain. The CDR3 totals 13 residues. With 7 bases removed from V and 4 bases from J, the gap between germline ends came to 14 bases. Per the germline V gene, CDR1 is SNHLY and CDR2 is FYNNEI. The CDR3 coding sequence is TGTGCCAGCACGGGTGGGGTTTTATACGAGCAGTACTTC. It specifies CASTGGVLYEQYF.

The chain carries TRBV19 and TRBJ2-3; TRBD2 aligns across 10 bases. The junction had 9 bases not matched to a gene; V was cut back by 3 bases and J by 6 bases. The germline V gene encodes CDR1 LNHDA and CDR2 SQIVND (reference sequence). The CDR3 contains 16 residues. DNA of the CDR3: TGTGCCAGTAGTATCTCCCTTAGCGGGGGGTTTGATACGCAGTATTTT. Translated, it gives CASSISLSGGFDTQYF.

V and J are TRBV13 and TRBJ2-3; D unclear. Germline CDR1 is PRHDT and CDR2 is FYEKMQ (reference sequence). The V gene lost 3 bases and the J gene lost 6 bases, with 7 bases spanning the gap. CDR3 length: 12 residues. The CDR3 region has the DNA TGTGCCAGCAGCTTTCGTGGTGATACGCAGTATTTT. It codes for CASSFRGDTQYF.

The chain has TRBV5-6 and TRBJ1-1; D gene ambiguous. This CDR3 contains 12 residues. Germline assignment: CDR1 SGHDT and CDR2 YYEEEE. V was cut by 8 bases and J by 1 base, with 9 bases left in between. CDR3 sequence reads: CASQAGNTEAFF. The DNA for the CDR3 is TGTGCCAGTCAGGCTGGGAACACTGAAGCTTTCTTT.

This clone was detected once. This chain links TRBV5-1 with TRBJ2-3; D ambiguous. This CDR3 has 15 residues. Germline V lookup: CDR1 SGHRS, CDR2 YFSETQ. Trimming pared 0 bases from V and 1 base from J, leaving 9 bases between. CDR3 sequence reads: CASSLEGWGTDTQYF. Written as DNA, the CDR3 is TGCGCCAGCAGCTTGGAAGGGTGGGGCACAGATACGCAGTATTTT.

V usage is TRBV5-6 and J usage is TRBJ2-1, with TRBD1 matching 10 bases. Germline CDR1 reads SGHDT; CDR2 reads YYEEEE. The CDR3 contains 18 residues. V dropped 0 bases and J dropped 7; count of bases not matched to a gene: 13. In DNA, the CDR3 is TGTGCCAGCAGCTTGGCTGGGGGCCCGGGACAGGGGAGAAATGAGCAGTTCTTC. Translating gives CASSLAGGPGQGRNEQFF.

V and J are TRBV7-9 and TRBJ2-5; 10 nucleotides agree with TRBD2. The CDR3 is 15 residues long. Germline V gene data show CDR1 as SEHNR and CDR2 as FQNEAQ (reference sequence). V shed 3 bases and J 3 bases; nucleotides not matched to a gene: 4. CDR3 sequence reads: CASSFVLAGKETQYF. The CDR3, as DNA: TGTGCCAGCAGCTTCGTACTAGCGGGAAAAGAGACCCAGTACTTC.

The genes are TRBV2 and TRBJ2-3; D is unclear. Germline V lookup: CDR1 SNHLY, CDR2 FYNNEI. The CDR3 has 15 residues. Trimming took off 7 bases at V and 1 base at J, with 15 bases between the two ends. This chain's CDR3 is CASTLLEIRTDTQYF. The CDR3 DNA follows: TGTGCCAGCACCCTTCTGGAGATCCGCACAGATACGCAGTATTTT.

The V call is TRBV19, the J call TRBJ1-4, with D hard to call. Per the germline V gene, CDR1 is LNHDA and CDR2 is SQIVND (reference sequence). This CDR3 is 13 amino acids long. Deletions cut 10 bases from V and 4 bases from J, with 13 bases between. The CDR3 DNA reads as TGTGCCACGTGGGGAGGGTTTAATGAAAAACTGTTTTTT. Its translation: CATWGGFNEKLFF.

The J gene is TRBJ2-3, the V gene TRBV7-6; 10 bases map to TRBD2. With 5 bases clipped from V and 6 bases from J, the junction kept 8 bases outside the gene matches. CDR1 and CDR2 (germline): SGHVS, FNYEAQ. The CDR3 is 15 amino acids. Here the CDR3 reads CASSQSGGVRDTQYF. CDR3 in DNA: TGTGCCAGCAGCCAAAGCGGGGGGGTTCGGGATACGCAGTATTTT.

V is TRBV5-1 and J is TRBJ1-2; 7 bases agree with TRBD1. The CDR3 sequence is 15 residues long. J lost 8 bases, V lost 0 bases, and 10 bases had no gene match. The germline CDR1 and CDR2 sequences are SGHRS and YFSETQ. The CDR3 loop is CASSLGGQEPPGYTF. Written as DNA, the CDR3 is TGCGCCAGCAGCTTGGGAGGACAGGAACCACCGGGCTACACCTTC. Full variable domain (missing parts from reference TRBV5-1 and TRBJ1-2): KAGVTQTPRYLIKTRGQQVTLSCSPISGHRSVSWYQQTPGQGLQFLFEYFSETQRNKGNFPGRFSGRQFSNSRSEMNVSTLELGDSALYLCASSLGGQEPPGYTFGSGTRLTVV.

V is TRBV4-2 and J is TRBJ2-7; 8 bases agree with TRBD2. Germline V gene sequence: CDR1 LGHNA, CDR2 YNFKEQ. The CDR3 is 15 amino acids. V shed 0 bases and J 6 bases; nucleotides not matched to a gene: 7. The CDR3 reads CASSQDSTSGGEQYF. The DNA of the CDR3 is TGTGCCAGCAGCCAAGACAGCACTAGCGGTGGCGAGCAGTACTTC.

The V and J genes are TRBV6-6 and TRBJ1-1; a possible D gene is TRBD1 (6 bases). The CDR3 extends over 12 amino acids. CDR1 is MNHNY, CDR2 SVGAGI, per germline (reference sequence). Deletions cut 7 bases from V and 3 bases from J, with 9 bases between. The DNA for the CDR3 is TGTGCCAGCACGGCAGGGGACACTGAAGCTTTCTTT. This gives the protein CASTAGDTEAFF.

V and J are TRBV2 and TRBJ1-4; the D is unclear. Trimming removed 4 bases from V and 8 bases from J, with 5 bases in between. Germline lookup yields CDR1 SNHLY and CDR2 FYNNEI. The CDR3 is made up of 11 amino acids. The CDR3 DNA follows: TGTGCCAGCAGTGTCGACGAAAAACTGTTTTTT. Its translation: CASSVDEKLFF.

As for this clone: In the same sample, other DNA sequences code for this CDR3. The chain is built from TRBV29-1 and TRBJ2-7, with unresolved D. CDR1 is SQVTM, CDR2 ANQGSEA, per germline. V shed 2 bases and J shed 3 bases, with 5 bases lying between them. This CDR3 region has 11 residues. CDR3 amino acids: CSVESGYEQYF. The DNA of the CDR3 is TGCAGCGTTGAATCTGGCTACGAGCAGTACTTC.

This clone was seen just once. This chain connects TRBV5-1 to TRBJ1-1; unclear D gene. The CDR3 runs to 13 residues. Germline V gives CDR1 SGHRS, CDR2 YFSETQ. Trimming shortened V by 4 bases and J by 0 bases, and 7 bases separated the two germline ends. The CDR3 loop reads CASSGVLNTEAFF. The DNA of the CDR3 is TGCGCCAGCAGCGGGGTTCTGAACACTGAAGCTTTCTTT.

The chain recombines TRBV27 with TRBJ2-1; 10 bases line up with TRBD2. This CDR3 is 16 amino acids long. Per germline, CDR1 MNHEY and CDR2 SMNVEV (reference sequence). V was clipped by 1 base and J by 5 bases; unmatched bases: 5. As DNA, the CDR3 is TGTGCCAGCAGTTTATTCTCTAGCGGGGGAAACAATGAGCAGTTCTTC. This translates into CASSLFSSGGNNEQFF.

The chain joins TRBV30 to TRBJ2-7, with 7 bases matching TRBD1. CDR3 size: 11 residues. V shed 8 bases, J shed 3 bases, and the junction held 4 bases outside the gene matches. Germline CDR1 and CDR2: GTSNPN and SVGIG (reference sequence). The chain's CDR3 is CAIDRVYEQYF. CDR3 DNA sequence: TGTGCCATCGACAGGGTCTACGAGCAGTACTTC.

In this sample, this clone turned up once. This chain connects TRBV7-2 to TRBJ2-1, with 8 bases aligning to TRBD2. V shed 1 base and J 6 bases; nucleotides not matched to a gene: 5. The germline gives CDR1 SGHTA, CDR2 FQGNSA. The CDR3 contains 15 residues. CDR3 sequence (DNA): TGTGCCAGCAGCTTAGACGGGGGGGCTCTCAATGAGCAGTTCTTC. Residues: CASSLDGGALNEQFF.

V is TRBV15 and J is TRBJ2-7; unclear D gene. The CDR3 is 12 residues long. Trimming took 3 bases from V and 5 from J, leaving 8 bases between them. Germline assignment: CDR1 LNHNV and CDR2 YYDKDF (reference sequence). The CDR3, as DNA: TGTGCCACCAGCAGTGAGAGGAACGAGCAGTACTTC. It codes for CATSSERNEQYF. Full variable domain (missing parts from reference TRBV15 and TRBJ2-7): DAMVIQNPRYQVTQFGKPVTLSCSQTLNHNVMYWYQQKSSQAPKLLFHYYDKDFNNEADTPDNFQSRRPNTSFCFLDIRSPGLGDTAMYLCATSSERNEQYFGPGTRLTVT.

The genes are TRBV7-9 and TRBJ1-2; TRBD1 matches at 7 bases. Germline V gene sequence: CDR1 SEHNR, CDR2 FQNEAQ (reference sequence). The CDR3 is made up of 11 amino acids. CDR3 residues: CTSGRGYGYTF. The CDR3, as DNA: TGTACCTCGGGCAGGGGGTATGGCTACACCTTC.